The 17 T cell receptor beta chains listed next were all sequenced from one sample in a study of T cell responses to AZD1222 COVID-19 vaccine. Measured with immunoSEQ multiplex PCR; TCRdb has only the in-frame clones, and not every one. The table records under 150,000 clones, about 93% of them present only once. Source: peripheral blood, taken on day 0 of MenACWY control vaccination. The origin of the receptors is an adult in good health.

The rearrangement joins TRBV4-2 to TRBJ2-1; 13 bases match TRBD2. Germline V gene data show CDR1 as LGHNA and CDR2 as YNFKEQ. J gave up 12 bases and V 1 base, and 12 bases lay outside the gene matches. The CDR3 is 17 amino acids. This CDR3 is CASSQGGTSGAGVRQFF. The CDR3 DNA reads as TGTGCCAGCAGCCAAGGAGGGACTAGCGGGGCGGGGGTAAGGCAGTTCTTC.

This chain uses TRBV20-1 with TRBJ2-3; no reliable D call. V was cut by 3 bases and J by 4 bases, with 14 bases left in between. CDR3 length: 14 residues. CDR1 and CDR2 from the germline V gene are DFQATT and SNEGSKA (reference sequence). The CDR3 nucleotides read TGCAGTGCTAGTGACCCGAGTATGTCAGATACGCAGTATTTT. Protein sequence: CSASDPSMSDTQYF.

The chain uses TRBV7-2 and TRBJ2-7; D is ambiguous. The CDR3 consists of 14 residues. Per germline, CDR1 SGHTA and CDR2 FQGNSA. V was cut by 1 base and J by 4 bases, with 11 bases left in between. Written as DNA, the CDR3 is TGTGCCAGCAGCTTAGAGTATGGGCAGTACGAGCAGTACTTC. Translated, it gives CASSLEYGQYEQYF.

The chain employs TRBV19 and TRBJ1-2; D unresolved. Trimming took off 6 bases at V and 3 bases at J, with 11 bases between the two ends. CDR3 length equals 13 residues. The germline gives CDR1 LNHDA, CDR2 SQIVND (reference sequence). The CDR3 DNA reads as TGTGCCAGTAGCCCGACATTCTACTATGGCTACACCTTC. Amino acids: CASSPTFYYGYTF.

CDR3 nucleotides: TGTGCCAGCAGGCTAGAGGGCCTACTGCGGGGTTCACCCCTCCACTTT. Its translation: CASRLEGLLRGSPLHF. The chain recombines TRBV27 with TRBJ1-6; no definite D call. The CDR3 runs 16 residues. V was pared by 6 bases and J by 9 bases, with 21 bases between. Germline CDR1 reads MNHEY; CDR2 reads SMNVEV (reference sequence).

The chain uses TRBV11-1 and TRBJ2-2; D gene ambiguous. The CDR3 covers 11 residues. The V end was cut by 3 bases, the J end by 6 bases, with 2 bases between. Germline CDR1 reads SGHAT; CDR2 reads FQDESV (reference sequence). CDR3: CASSFPGELFF. The CDR3 DNA sequence: TGTGCCAGCAGCTTTCCCGGGGAGCTGTTTTTT. Full variable domain (outside the CDR3, taken from reference TRBV11-1 and TRBJ2-2): EAEVAQSPRYKITEKSQAVAFWCDPISGHATLYWYRQILGQGPELLVQFQDESVVDDSQLPKDRFSAERLKGVDSTLKIQPAELGDSAMYLCASSFPGELFFGEGSRLTVL.

The chain joins TRBV5-8 to TRBJ1-2; the match to TRBD1 covers 9 bases. The germline V gene encodes CDR1 SGHTS and CDR2 YDEGEE. The junction had 5 bases not matched to a gene; V was cut back by 5 bases and J by 0 bases. This CDR3 region has 15 residues. CDR3 DNA sequence: TGTGCCAGCAGAATTACAGGGGGCCCTAACTATGGCTACACCTTC. Its translation: CASRITGGPNYGYTF.

The chain links TRBV27 to TRBJ1-1; 7 bases are shared with TRBD1. This CDR3 has 13 residues. Germline lookup yields CDR1 MNHEY and CDR2 SMNVEV (reference sequence). With 9 bases clipped from V and 5 bases from J, the junction kept 9 bases outside the gene matches. The CDR3 here is CASGRGQRTEAFF. The CDR3 DNA reads as TGTGCCAGTGGGAGGGGGCAGCGGACTGAAGCTTTCTTT.

This chain connects TRBV18 to TRBJ2-7; D is ambiguous. The germline V gene has CDR1 KGHSH and CDR2 LQKENI. This CDR3 spans 15 amino acids. V dropped 2 bases and J dropped 0 bases, with 11 bases sitting between them. In DNA form, the CDR3 reads TGTGCCAGCTCACCAATAACTGCCAGCTCCTACGAGCAGTACTTC. It is translated as CASSPITASSYEQYF.

The V and J genes are TRBV11-1 and TRBJ2-7; weak D call: TRBD1 (5 bases). V gave up 7 bases and J gave up 2 bases, with 12 bases separating them. Germline assignment: CDR1 SGHAT and CDR2 FQDESV (reference sequence). The CDR3 runs to 13 residues. DNA for the CDR3: TGTGCCAGCAAGGGGTCTGTAGCCTACGAGCAGTACTTC. This gives the protein CASKGSVAYEQYF. The entire variable domain, with the rest obtained from reference TRBV11-1 and TRBJ2-7, is as follows: EAEVAQSPRYKITEKSQAVAFWCDPISGHATLYWYRQILGQGPELLVQFQDESVVDDSQLPKDRFSAERLKGVDSTLKIQPAELGDSAMYLCASKGSVAYEQYFGPGTRLTVT.

This clone came up once. This chain uses TRBV2 with TRBJ1-6; possible D gene TRBD1, 6 bases. Looked up from germline, CDR1 is SNHLY and CDR2 is FYNNEI. The CDR3 totals 15 residues. Trimming took off 2 bases at V and 6 bases at J, with 11 bases between the two ends. CDR3 bases: TGTGCCAGCAGTGAAAGGGGGGGAAGTAATTCACCCCTCCACTTT. It translates to CASSERGGSNSPLHF.

This chain uses TRBV9 with TRBJ1-2; D ambiguous. The CDR3 is made up of 14 amino acids. Germline V gene lookup returns CDR1 SGDLS and CDR2 YYNGEE. V lost 4 bases and J 3 bases, leaving 13 bases between the germline ends. For the CDR3, the DNA is TGTGCCAGCAGCCCCCTAAGCCTCGACTATGGCTACACCTTC. Amino acids: CASSPLSLDYGYTF.

This clone is a singleton in its sample. The chain links TRBV5-6 to TRBJ2-1; a possible D gene is TRBD1 (6 bases). Looked up from germline, CDR1 is SGHDT and CDR2 is YYEEEE. The V gene lost 4 bases and the J gene lost 6 bases, with 11 bases spanning the gap. This CDR3 has 13 amino acids. Here the CDR3 reads CASSLQGTNEQFF. In DNA, the CDR3 is TGTGCCAGCAGCCTACAGGGAACCAATGAGCAGTTCTTC.

The rearrangement joins TRBV28 to TRBJ1-1, with D possibly TRBD1 on 5 matching bases. The CDR3 has 13 amino acids. Trimming removed 2 bases from V and 3 bases from J, with 7 bases in between. Germline loops: CDR1 MDHEN, CDR2 SYDVKM. The CDR3 DNA follows: TGTGCCAGCAGTTTACCGGGGCACACTGAAGCTTTCTTT. Its protein product is CASSLPGHTEAFF.

V gene TRBV30 combines with J gene TRBJ2-2; D is undetermined. Germline CDR1 is GTSNPN and CDR2 is SVGIG (reference sequence). The CDR3 extends over 13 amino acids. Deletions cut 0 bases from V and 4 bases from J, with 6 bases between. DNA of the CDR3: TGTGCCTGGAGTGTTCAGACCACCGGGGAGCTGTTTTTT. Translating gives CAWSVQTTGELFF.

The rearrangement uses TRBV7-9 and TRBJ1-2, with 8 positions matching TRBD1. Germline CDR1 reads SEHNR; CDR2 reads FQNEAQ (reference sequence). J lost 6 bases, V lost 5 bases, and 11 bases had no gene match. The CDR3 covers 15 residues. CDR3 nucleotides: TGTGCCAGCAGCCCCCCTGACAGGGGCTCAGATGGCTACACCTTC. Residues: CASSPPDRGSDGYTF.

The chain joins TRBV27 to TRBJ1-2; TRBD1 agrees at 9 bases. CDR3 length: 14 amino acids. CDR1 is MNHEY and CDR2 is SMNVEV in the germline V gene (reference sequence). The junction had 7 bases not matched to a gene; V was cut back by 6 bases and J by 5 bases. The CDR3 sequence: CASSLDRGQYGYTF. CDR3 nucleotides: TGTGCCAGCAGCCTGGACAGGGGCCAGTATGGCTACACCTTC.